The clone carrying this T cell receptor (beta chain) was seen repeatedly, ten times or more. What it binds is not known. MiXCR, applied by TCRdb to the 5' RACE reads, yields one record per CDR3 protein. The sample lists about 340,000 distinct CDR3 sequences; under 5% were seen once. This record belongs to a study of T cells after yellow fever vaccination. Overall study results and limits: Peaking faster, on day 5 versus 15, the secondary response was nonetheless weaker.

Germline values: CDR1 DFQATT, CDR2 SNEGSKA (reference sequence). J lost 3 bases, V lost 3 bases, and 4 bases had no gene match. The CDR3 length is 14 residues. This specimen was PBMCs, taken 5 days after the yellow fever booster vaccination. The rearrangement joins TRBV20-1 to TRBJ2-7; TRBD2 agrees at 11 bases. The source is a man aged 18 to 29 who received the YFV17D yellow fever vaccine. The CDR3: CSASSLAGGYEQYF. The CDR3 coding sequence is TGCAGTGCTAGTAGTCTAGCGGGGGGCTACGAGCAGTACTTC.